The 17 T cell receptor beta chains presented below share a single source sample, sequenced in a study of T cells in Graves' hyperthyroidism and ophthalmopathy. Regions amplified from RNA transcripts were the TCR beta CDR3 regions. The primer set for the first-round RT-PCR of the TCR CDR3 was HTBI. MiXCR was run by TCRdb on the multiplex PCR reads, yielding one entry per CDR3 protein. The repertoire holds 500,000 to 750,000 distinct CDR3 sequences, with 14% as singletons. Sequencing input: blood. These receptors all come from a woman aged 18-35 years with Graves' ophthalmopathy.

The chain employs TRBV12-3 or TRBV12-4 and TRBJ2-2; D might be TRBD2 (5 bases). The CDR3 spans 12 residues. Trimming shortened V by 3 bases and J by 13 bases, and 12 bases separated the two germline ends. The CDR3 region has the DNA TGTGCCAGCAGTTTCAACCGGGAAGGGCTGTTTTTT. Translating it yields CASSFNREGLFF.

This clonotype occurred many times. This chain joins TRBV2 and TRBJ2-1; D is tentatively TRBD1 or TRBD2 (5 bases each). The CDR3 has 13 amino acids. V dropped 8 bases and J dropped 4 bases, with 12 bases sitting between them. Per the germline V gene, CDR1 is SNHLY and CDR2 is FYNNEI. CDR3 amino acids: CASQGPRYNEQFF. The CDR3 DNA is TGTGCCAGCCAGGGACCCAGATACAATGAGCAGTTCTTC.

This clonotype was seen more than once but under ten times. This chain joins TRBV9 and TRBJ2-3; 7 nucleotides match TRBD2. V lost 2 bases, J lost 2 bases, and 5 bases stayed unmatched. The length of the CDR3 is 15 residues. Germline V gene lookup returns CDR1 SGDLS and CDR2 YYNGEE. DNA of the CDR3: TGTGCCAGCAGCGTCCCGACTAGCACCACAGATACGCAGTATTTT. Its protein is CASSVPTSTTDTQYF.

This clonotype was observed a few times. The chain is built from TRBV3-1 and TRBJ2-1; D is unresolved. V lost 0 bases and J 0 bases, leaving 15 bases between the germline ends. This CDR3 spans 18 amino acids. CDR1 and CDR2 from the germline V gene are LGHDT and YNNKEL (reference sequence). The CDR3 loop is CASSQEGLAESSYNEQFF. In DNA form, the CDR3 reads TGTGCCAGCAGCCAAGAAGGATTGGCCGAAAGCTCCTACAATGAGCAGTTCTTC.

This clonotype was counted at least ten times. V usage is TRBV7-2 and J usage is TRBJ1-1; TRBD1 aligns across 7 bases. V was clipped by 5 bases and J by 3 bases; unmatched bases: 6. The germline gives CDR1 SGHTA, CDR2 FQGNSA. The CDR3 is 14 residues long. CDR3 in amino acids: CASSRQGSDTEAFF. In DNA form, the CDR3 reads TGTGCCAGCAGCCGACAGGGATCGGACACTGAAGCTTTCTTT.

This clonotype appeared many times. The V and J genes are TRBV11-2 and TRBJ2-7; 8 positions match TRBD1. CDR3 length: 12 amino acids. The V segment lost 0 bases and the J segment 9 bases; nucleotides outside the gene matches: 1. Per the germline V gene, CDR1 is SGHAT and CDR2 is FQNNGV. This chain's CDR3 is CASSLEGQGQYF. The CDR3 region has the DNA TGTGCCAGCAGCTTAGAAGGACAGGGGCAGTACTTC. The whole variable domain, filled in from reference TRBV11-2 and TRBJ2-7, reads EAGVAQSPRYKIIEKRQSVAFWCNPISGHATLYWYQQILGQGPKLLIQFQNNGVVDDSQLPKDRFSAERLKGVDSTLKIQPAKLEDSAVYLCASSLEGQGQYFGPGTRLTVT.

This clonotype occurred many times. The rearrangement links TRBV7-3 to TRBJ2-7, with 7 nucleotides matching TRBD2. Trimming removed 5 bases from V and 2 bases from J; junction bases left unmatched: 6. Germline V gene data show CDR1 as SGHTA and CDR2 as FQGTGA. CDR3 length: 14 amino acids. The CDR3 is CASSPHAGAYEQYF. The CDR3 DNA is TGTGCCAGCAGCCCCCACGCGGGGGCCTACGAGCAGTACTTC.

This clonotype came up many times. The V gene is TRBV5-8, the J gene TRBJ1-1; TRBD1 might be the D (6 bases). This CDR3 is built from 13 residues. Trimming removed 7 bases at V and 4 bases at J, with 14 bases between. Germline V CDR1 and CDR2: SGHTS, YDEGEE. CDR3 region: CASGTGSRTEAFF. The CDR3, as DNA: TGTGCCAGCGGAACAGGGTCCCGCACTGAAGCTTTCTTT.

This clonotype was seen at least ten times. The CDR3 nucleotides read TGTGCCAGCAGTTCCCTATCGGACTTGGGGAACTATGGCTACACCTTC. It encodes CASSSLSDLGNYGYTF. The chain joins TRBV6-1 to TRBJ1-2; no reliable D call. The CDR3 is 16 residues long. The V end lost 5 bases, the J end lost 2 bases, and 18 bases lay between the germline ends. Germline V gene data show CDR1 as MNHNS and CDR2 as SASEGT.

This clonotype was detected ten times or more. CDR3 coding DNA: TGCAGTGCTGGATCCGGTCGAGCGCGAGAGACCCAGTACTTC. Protein product: CSAGSGRARETQYF. V is TRBV20-1 and J is TRBJ2-5; no clear D gene. CDR1 and CDR2 (germline): DFQATT, SNEGSKA (reference sequence). Trimming left V 5 bases short and J 4 bases short, with 17 bases between. This CDR3 contains 14 residues.

Ten or more counts support this clonotype. The CDR3 coding sequence is TGTGCCAGCTCACCCCCGGGACAGGGGACACCCGAGCAGTACTTC. Protein: CASSPPGQGTPEQYF. The gene calls are TRBV18 and TRBJ2-7; 10 nucleotides agree with TRBD1. The ends lost 3 bases at V and 6 bases at J; junction bases unmatched: 8. CDR1 and CDR2 (germline): KGHSH, LQKENI. CDR3 length: 15 amino acids.

This clonotype was detected many times. The chain employs TRBV12-3 or TRBV12-4 and TRBJ1-2; no reliable D call. V dropped 3 bases and J dropped 8 bases, with 10 bases sitting between them. This CDR3 has 12 amino acids. Written as DNA, the CDR3 is TGTGCCAGCAGTTTCGTCCGACCCGGCTACACCTTC. It is translated as CASSFVRPGYTF.

The chain couples TRBV29-1 to TRBJ2-1; D unclear. The CDR3 totals 14 residues. From germline, CDR1 is SQVTM and CDR2 ANQGSEA. Trimming removed 4 bases from V and 2 bases from J, with 12 bases in between. CDR3 nucleotides: TGCAGCGTTGCTTTAGGGTGGGCCTACAATGAGCAGTTCTTC. Protein: CSVALGWAYNEQFF.

This chain joins TRBV7-9 and TRBJ2-5, with TRBD2 matching over 13 bases. Germline values: CDR1 SEHNR, CDR2 FQNEAQ (reference sequence). The ends lost 5 bases at V and 4 bases at J; junction bases unmatched: 7. CDR3 length: 16 residues. The CDR3 region has the DNA TGTGCCAGCAGCGGCACTAGCGGGAGGGTTGGAGAGACCCAGTACTTC. It codes for CASSGTSGRVGETQYF.

This clonotype was counted between two and nine times. V and J are TRBV5-4 and TRBJ1-2; TRBD1 aligns across 7 bases. Germline loops: CDR1 SGHNT, CDR2 YYREEE (reference sequence). V was pared by 3 bases and J by 3 bases, with 2 bases of the junction left unmatched. The CDR3 has 13 amino acids. The CDR3 DNA is TGTGCCAGCAGCTCCAGGGGGTACTATGGCTACACCTTC. It specifies CASSSRGYYGYTF.

This clonotype has just a few counts. The chain couples TRBV4-1 to TRBJ2-2; D might be TRBD1 (6 bases). There are 14 residues in the CDR3. V was shortened by 4 bases and J by 7 bases, with 13 bases between the two germline ends. Germline CDR1 reads MGHRA; CDR2 reads YSYEKL. CDR3 sequence (DNA): TGCGCCAGCAGCCCCTTTCTAGGGGGCGGGGAGCTGTTTTTT. This gives the protein CASSPFLGGGELFF.

The V and J genes are TRBV7-3 and TRBJ2-7; D could derive from TRBD1 or TRBD2 (6 bases each). V was pared by 1 base and J by 7 bases, with 17 bases between. CDR1 and CDR2 from the germline V gene are SGHTA and FQGTGA. The CDR3 contains 15 residues. The chain's CDR3 is CASSLILGGPGEQYF. Written as DNA, the CDR3 is TGTGCCAGCAGCTTAATTTTGGGGGGCCCAGGGGAGCAGTACTTC.